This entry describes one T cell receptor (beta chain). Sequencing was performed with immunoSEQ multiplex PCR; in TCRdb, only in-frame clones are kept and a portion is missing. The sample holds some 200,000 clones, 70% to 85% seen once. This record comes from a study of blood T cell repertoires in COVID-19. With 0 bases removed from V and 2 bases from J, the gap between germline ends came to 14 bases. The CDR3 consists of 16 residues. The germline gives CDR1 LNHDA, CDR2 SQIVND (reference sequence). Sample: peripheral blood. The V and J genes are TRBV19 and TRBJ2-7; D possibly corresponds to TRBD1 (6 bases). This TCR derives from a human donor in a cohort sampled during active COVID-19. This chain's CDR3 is CASSIDYRQATYEQYF. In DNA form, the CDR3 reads TGTGCCAGTAGTATAGATTACCGACAGGCCACCTACGAGCAGTACTTC.